The sequence of this T cell receptor beta chain was determined in a study of OX40 agonist ivuxolimab in advanced cancers. The wider study: Patients received the agonistic anti-OX40 (CD134) antibody ivuxolimab. Two cutaneous melanoma patients and one hepatocellular carcinoma patient, three in all, had partial responses.

Measured with immunoSEQ multiplex PCR; TCRdb has only the in-frame clones, and not every one. The data show tens of thousands of clones, approximately 90% seen once. Germline V gene data show CDR1 as MNHNS and CDR2 as SASEGT. J lost 0 bases, V lost 2 bases, and 6 bases had no gene match. This CDR3 has 16 residues. The chain links TRBV6-1 to TRBJ2-7; 8 bases line up with TRBD1. Sequencing used CD4+ or CD8+ T cells sorted from blood, obtained in a trial of the OX40 agonist ivuxolimab. This receptor was taken from an adult with an advanced solid tumor such as melanoma, head and neck, liver or kidney cancer. The CDR3: CASSESSRGLSYEQYF. As DNA, the CDR3 is TGTGCCAGCAGTGAATCGAGCAGGGGGCTCTCCTACGAGCAGTACTTC.